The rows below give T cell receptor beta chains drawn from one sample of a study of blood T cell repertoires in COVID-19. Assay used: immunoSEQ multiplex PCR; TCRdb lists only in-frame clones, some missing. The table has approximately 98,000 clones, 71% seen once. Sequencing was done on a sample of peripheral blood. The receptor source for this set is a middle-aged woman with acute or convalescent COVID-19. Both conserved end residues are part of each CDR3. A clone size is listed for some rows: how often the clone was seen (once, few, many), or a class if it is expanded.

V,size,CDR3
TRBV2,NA,CASRLAGNQPQHF
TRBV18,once,CASSWDRENYGYTF
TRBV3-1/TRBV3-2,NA,CASSQDLEGSYGGYTF
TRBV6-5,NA,CASSMTGASSYEQYF
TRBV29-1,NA,CSVSQGNQETQYF
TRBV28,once,CASSSTGLTSRNEKLFF
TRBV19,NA,CASSIPGSRQPQHF
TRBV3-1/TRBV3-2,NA,CASSQDGTGTYEQYF
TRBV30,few,CAWSVSGNYEQYF
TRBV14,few,CASSPRQDRLYGYTF
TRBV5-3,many,CARSLEKGVCNYGYTF
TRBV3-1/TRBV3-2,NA,CASSPPPPGQETQYF
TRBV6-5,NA,CASRSGALGRYEQYF
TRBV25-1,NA,CASSESRGRWDTEAFF
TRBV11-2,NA,CASSLGQWALYEQYF
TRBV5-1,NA,CASSSGQETQYF
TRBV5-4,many,CASSLAADMNTEAFF
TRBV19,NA,CASSGLRGRAGTYEQYF
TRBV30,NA,CAWSEGLANEKLFF
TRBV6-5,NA,CASKALTGGEQYF
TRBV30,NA,CAWVTSGGINEQFF
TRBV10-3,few,CAISEGAARAGAFF
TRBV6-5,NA,CASSYSTGGIYEQYF
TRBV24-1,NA,CATKPTEGNQPQHF
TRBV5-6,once,CASSFQGQPNTEAFF
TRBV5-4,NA,CASSTFTGGANGYTF
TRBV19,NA,CASARSGGSYEQYF
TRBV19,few,CASSMGLLGGSQPQHF
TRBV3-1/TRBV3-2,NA,CASSQAPAGAYEQYF
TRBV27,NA,CASSPQWTSAKTQYF
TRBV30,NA,CAWRQMNTEAFF
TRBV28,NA,CASSPPVGRGGAETQYF
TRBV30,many,CACLVRVTEAFF
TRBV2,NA,CASAKQGVEAFF
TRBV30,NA,CAWSVRGGPGELFF
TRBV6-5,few,CASTKPGGTEAFF
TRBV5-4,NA,CASSHARGGREQFF
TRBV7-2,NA,CASSSSAGGINYEQYF
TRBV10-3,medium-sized,CAIRDSSGNTIYF
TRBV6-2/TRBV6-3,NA,CASSFRGNTEAFF
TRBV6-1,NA,CASSEQGDTEAFF
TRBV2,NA,CASSAGEGGEQFF
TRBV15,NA,CATSRDSRLGRGITEAFF
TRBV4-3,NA,CASSQDLANREQFF
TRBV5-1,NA,CARSGGGANTGELFF
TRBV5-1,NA,CASSLDRVGTGELFF
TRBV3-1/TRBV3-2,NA,CASSLDRGNSPLHF
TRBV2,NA,CASSEGGPNTIYF
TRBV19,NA,CASSTLSYGYTF
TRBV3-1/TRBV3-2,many,CATGGQEISGANVLTF
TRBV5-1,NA,CASRQERGAGDTQYF
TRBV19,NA,CASSLGQGNQPQHF
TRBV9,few,CASSGGQGYNQPQHF
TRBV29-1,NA,CSVEDHRGGGYTF
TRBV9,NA,CASSVGQGAYEQYF
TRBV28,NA,CASSEKSGGGYTF
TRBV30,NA,CAWGTGTGVSGANVLTF
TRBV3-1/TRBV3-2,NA,CASSQGTGSRAQYF
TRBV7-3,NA,CASSEDRDTQYF